Presented here are 9 T cell receptor beta chains from one specimen sequenced in a study of T cells after yellow fever vaccination (dated by TCRdb to the late 2010s). The label giving this sample's treatment or condition can be read as: live attenuated yellow fever vaccine strain. The library was made by 5' RACE. Sequenced on an Illumina NovaSeq 6000. In-frame beta chains were kept once TCRdb had trimmed the public reads at Q25 with fastp and called clones with MiXCR. Entries that share a CDR3 protein sequence are merged under the most common genes and DNA. The table for this sample lists about 310,000 distinct CDR3 sequences; 3.6% of them were counted only once. Of the sample, roughly a quarter falls within the top ten clones. The sample in question was PBMCs, obtained on the day of the yellow fever booster vaccination. The receptors here all came from a man aged 18-30 years who received the YFV17D yellow fever vaccine.

A remark on this clonotype: At one end, the junction sequence differs from germline, possibly due to a read error. The chain joins TRBV3-1 to TRBJ1-3; a possible D gene is TRBD1 (6 bases). The CDR3 is 16 amino acids. The V gene's germline CDR1 is LGHDT and CDR2 YNNKEL (reference sequence). The CDR3 coding sequence is TGTGCCAGCAGCCAGACAGGACTTATCTCTGGAAACACCGTATATTTT. The encoded protein is CASSQTGLISGNTVYF.

This clonotype was seen only a few times. The rearrangement links TRBV20-1 to TRBJ2-7, with D uncertain. The V end was cut by 7 bases, the J end by 0 bases, with 16 bases between. Germline values: CDR1 DFQATT, CDR2 SNEGSKA (reference sequence). The CDR3 totals 14 residues. The CDR3 region has the DNA TGCAGTGTCCAGGCGTCTAGTAACTCCTACGAGCAGTACTTC. Translating gives CSVQASSNSYEQYF.

Ten or more counts support this clonotype. V and J are TRBV7-3 and TRBJ2-1; 8 nucleotides line up with TRBD1. Germline V lookup: CDR1 SGHTA, CDR2 FQGTGA. The CDR3 consists of 16 residues. The ends lost 2 bases at V and 2 bases at J; junction bases unmatched: 5. The DNA for the CDR3 is TGTGCCAGCAGCTTACTCGGGACAGGTACCTACAATGAGCAGTTCTTC. Translated, it gives CASSLLGTGTYNEQFF.

This clonotype was seen more than once but under ten times. The rearrangement links TRBV5-4 to TRBJ2-4, with unresolved D. CDR3 length equals 14 residues. Germline V gene sequence: CDR1 SGHNT, CDR2 YYREEE (reference sequence). The V and J ends lost 4 bases and 3 bases respectively, with 11 bases between them. The DNA for the CDR3 is TGTGCCAGCAGCAACACAACAAACAAAAACATTCAGTACTTC. Translating gives CASSNTTNKNIQYF.

The table lists this clonotype with many counts. The gene calls are TRBV5-1 and TRBJ2-5, with a possible D match to TRBD2 (5 bases). The germline gives CDR1 SGHRS, CDR2 YFSETQ. V lost 0 bases to trimming and J lost 3 bases, with 9 bases between them. This CDR3 region has 14 residues. The CDR3 sequence is CASSLVSAEETQYF. CDR3 DNA sequence: TGCGCCAGCAGCTTGGTTTCAGCGGAAGAGACCCAGTACTTC.

This clonotype was seen a handful of times. This rearrangement joins TRBV7-9 to TRBJ2-7, with 10 bases that match TRBD1. Per germline, CDR1 SEHNR and CDR2 FQNEAQ (reference sequence). J gave up 6 bases and V 4 bases, and 9 bases lay outside the gene matches. This CDR3 is 15 amino acids long. The CDR3 DNA follows: TGTGCCAGCAGCTCCACGGGGGGACAGGGGATCGAGCAGTACGTC. Its protein is CASSSTGGQGIEQYV.

The J gene is TRBJ1-5, the V gene TRBV6-1; perhaps TRBD1 as D (5 bases). V shed 1 base and J shed 4 bases, with 11 bases lying between them. The CDR3 length is 15 residues. The germline V gene encodes CDR1 MNHNS and CDR2 SASEGT. In DNA, the CDR3 is TGTGCCAGCAGTGAAGTCGAAGGGGTTAATCAGCCCCAGCATTTT. Residues: CASSEVEGVNQPQHF.

The V call is TRBV2, the J call TRBJ2-3; TRBD2 is a possible D gene (6 bases). V was shortened by 3 bases and J by 7 bases, with 11 bases between the two germline ends. Germline loops: CDR1 SNHLY, CDR2 FYNNEI. This CDR3 comprises 13 residues. CDR3 nucleotide sequence: TGTGCCAGCAGTGACGTCGGCGGGAATACGCAGTATTTT. Translation: CASSDVGGNTQYF.

This clonotype was recorded at least ten times. The CDR3 coding sequence is TGCGCCAGCAGCTTGGAGACAGGAGGTGAAAAACTGTTTTTT. It encodes CASSLETGGEKLFF. V is TRBV5-1 and J is TRBJ1-4; weak D call: TRBD1 (6 bases). The CDR3 is 14 residues long. V was pared by 0 bases and J by 7 bases, with 10 bases between. The germline V gene has CDR1 SGHRS and CDR2 YFSETQ. Complete variable domain (other parts from reference TRBV5-1 and TRBJ1-4): KAGVTQTPRYLIKTRGQQVTLSCSPISGHRSVSWYQQTPGQGLQFLFEYFSETQRNKGNFPGRFSGRQFSNSRSEMNVSTLELGDSALYLCASSLETGGEKLFFGSGTQLSVL.